One and the same sample provided the 21 T cell receptor beta chains below, sequenced in a study of somatic mutations in cytotoxic T cells in rheumatoid arthritis (dated by TCRdb to the late 2010s). Library generation was performed with the immunoSEQ multiplex PCR assay. TCRdb obtained this table from immuneACCESS and retained in-frame rearrangements with V and J assigned. These tables miss some clones; where compared with another copy, unresolved V genes account for less than half of the shortfall, and the remainder is unexplained. The table for this sample lists approximately 7,900 clones; about 74% of them were counted only once. 30% to 45% of the sample goes to the ten largest clones. The sequencing input was CD8+ T cells sorted from blood. The receptors originated from an adult with rheumatoid arthritis.

J is TRBJ1-2 and V is TRBV28; no definite D call. This CDR3 is 15 amino acids long. The V end was cut by 6 bases, the J end by 8 bases, with 22 bases between. Germline assignment: CDR1 MDHEN and CDR2 SYDVKM. This CDR3 reads CASSLPWLIQEGYTF. CDR3 DNA sequence: TGTGCCAGCAGCCTCCCTTGGCTGATTCAGGAAGGCTACACCTTC.

The rearrangement joins TRBV5-6 to TRBJ2-6; TRBD2 matches at 12 bases. The junction had 5 bases not matched to a gene; V was cut back by 4 bases and J by 0 bases. CDR1 SGHDT and CDR2 YYEEEE come from the germline V gene. The CDR3 spans 18 residues. The CDR3 loop reads CASSGGTSGFSGANVLTF. The CDR3 nucleotides are TGTGCCAGCAGCGGCGGGACTAGCGGGTTCTCTGGGGCCAACGTCCTGACTTTC.

This chain uses TRBV11-2 with TRBJ2-1; possible D gene TRBD2, 7 bases. V was shortened by 5 bases and J by 5 bases, with 19 bases between the two germline ends. Germline V gene sequence: CDR1 SGHAT, CDR2 FQNNGV. The CDR3 contains 16 residues. The CDR3 loop is CASSIRIAGADNEQFF. For the CDR3, the DNA is TGTGCCAGCAGCATACGGATTGCGGGGGCCGACAATGAGCAGTTCTTC. Complete variable domain (other parts from reference TRBV11-2 and TRBJ2-1): EAGVAQSPRYKIIEKRQSVAFWCNPISGHATLYWYQQILGQGPKLLIQFQNNGVVDDSQLPKDRFSAERLKGVDSTLKIQPAKLEDSAVYLCASSIRIAGADNEQFFGPGTRLTVL.

This clone was found a few times. CDR3 bases: TGTGCCAGTGCCCCGGTGGGTGACTCCTACGAGCAGTACTTC. This gives the protein CASAPVGDSYEQYF. The genes are TRBV19 and TRBJ2-7; D is undetermined. V gave up 8 bases and J gave up 0 bases, with 14 bases separating them. CDR3 length: 14 residues. CDR1 and CDR2 from the germline V gene are LNHDA and SQIVND (reference sequence).

This clone is classed as hyperexpanded. The gene calls are TRBV30 and TRBJ1-4, with TRBD1 as a possible D gene (5 bases). V lost 7 bases and J lost 0, with 15 bases in between. This CDR3 region has 15 residues. CDR1 and CDR2 (germline): GTSNPN, SVGIG (reference sequence). CDR3 coding DNA: TGTGCCTATACGGGGGGACCCGCAACTAATGAAAAACTGTTTTTT. As protein: CAYTGGPATNEKLFF.

The gene calls are TRBV9 and TRBJ2-5; TRBD1 might be the D (7 bases). Germline assignment: CDR1 SGDLS and CDR2 YYNGEE. Trimming shortened V by 5 bases and J by 4 bases, and 21 bases separated the two germline ends. This CDR3 contains 16 residues. The CDR3 DNA reads TGTGCCAGCAGTGGTGAAGGAGGGGGCGAAGGAGAGACCCAGTACTTC. Translated, it gives CASSGEGGGEGETQYF.

This chain uses TRBV30 with TRBJ2-5; maybe TRBD2 (5 bases). V was shortened by 3 bases and J by 2 bases, with 10 bases between the two germline ends. Germline CDR1 reads GTSNPN; CDR2 reads SVGIG (reference sequence). The CDR3 length is 13 residues. CDR3 amino acids: CAWSPAGQETQYF. CDR3 nucleotides: TGTGCCTGGAGCCCCGCGGGTCAAGAGACCCAGTACTTC.

The rearrangement joins TRBV6-5 to TRBJ2-7; D remains unclear. Between the trimmed V and J ends, which lost 6 bases and 1 base, there was a span of 10 bases. Germline CDR1 MNHEY, CDR2 SVGAGI. CDR3 length: 13 residues. The CDR3 nucleotides read TGTGCCAGCAGCCCGGATGGGTCCTACGAGCAGTACTTC. Translated, it gives CASSPDGSYEQYF.

The genes are TRBV27 and TRBJ1-1; D unclear. Germline V gives CDR1 MNHEY, CDR2 SMNVEV (reference sequence). V was clipped by 3 bases and J by 1 base, with 6 bases between them. This CDR3 is built from 13 residues. CDR3 in DNA: TGTGCCAGCAGTTTGTCAGCGAACACTGAAGCTTTCTTT. Translated, it gives CASSLSANTEAFF.

The V call is TRBV15, the J call TRBJ2-7; 7 bases are a match to TRBD2. J gave up 1 base and V 1 base, and 4 bases lay outside the gene matches. The germline V gene encodes CDR1 LNHNV and CDR2 YYDKDF (reference sequence). This CDR3 comprises 15 residues. CDR3: CATSRGRLASYEQYF. DNA of the CDR3: TGTGCCACCAGCAGAGGGCGACTAGCTTCCTACGAGCAGTACTTC. Using reference TRBV15 and TRBJ2-7 for the parts outside the CDR3, the full variable domain is DAMVIQNPRYQVTQFGKPVTLSCSQTLNHNVMYWYQQKSSQAPKLLFHYYDKDFNNEADTPDNFQSRRPNTSFCFLDIRSPGLGDTAMYLCATSRGRLASYEQYFGPGTRLTVT.

This rearrangement joins TRBV4-1 to TRBJ1-2, with D uncertain. Trimming pared 1 base from V and 2 bases from J, leaving 8 bases between. The CDR3 has 14 residues. Per germline, CDR1 MGHRA and CDR2 YSYEKL. In DNA, the CDR3 is TGCGCCAGCAGCCAAGCCGTCGGGAACTATGGCTACACCTTC. Protein sequence: CASSQAVGNYGYTF.

The chain carries TRBV5-1 and TRBJ2-7; D unclear. The CDR3 runs to 12 residues. Germline V gene sequence: CDR1 SGHRS, CDR2 YFSETQ. Between the trimmed V and J ends, which lost 0 bases and 3 bases, there was a span of 4 bases. The CDR3 here is CASSLDNYEQYF. In DNA, the CDR3 is TGCGCCAGCAGCTTGGACAACTACGAGCAGTACTTC.

The rearrangement joins TRBV7-2 to TRBJ2-7; D remains ambiguous. Germline values: CDR1 SGHTA, CDR2 FQGNSA. The CDR3 sequence is 13 residues long. V lost 6 bases to trimming and J lost 6 bases, with 15 bases between them. The CDR3 is CASSFAFFSEQYF. CDR3 DNA: TGTGCCAGCAGTTTTGCCTTCTTTTCCGAGCAGTACTTC. The full variable domain, in which reference TRBV7-2 and TRBJ2-7 provide the parts outside the CDR3, is GAGVSQSPSNKVTEKGKDVELRCDPISGHTALYWYRQSLGQGLEFLIYFQGNSAPDKSGLPSDRFSAERTGGSVSTLTIQRTQQEDSAVYLCASSFAFFSEQYFGPGTRLTVT.

J is TRBJ1-5 and V is TRBV7-8; D remains unclear. The CDR3 length is 14 residues. Germline V CDR1 and CDR2: SGHVS, FQNEAQ. The V and J ends lost 3 bases and 2 bases respectively, with 8 bases between them. CDR3 in DNA: TGTGCCAGCAGCTTGGGCAGGCGCAATCAGCCCCAGCATTTT. It encodes CASSLGRRNQPQHF. Filled out from reference TRBV7-8 and TRBJ1-5, the complete variable domain reads GAGVSQSPRYKVAKRGQDVALRCDPISGHVSLFWYQQALGQGPEFLTYFQNEAQLDKSGLPSDRFFAERPEGSVSTLKIQRTQQEDSAVYLCASSLGRRNQPQHFGDGTRLSIL.

This clone came up a few times. V gene TRBV5-1 combines with J gene TRBJ2-7; 12 positions agree with TRBD1. Per germline, CDR1 SGHRS and CDR2 YFSETQ. This CDR3 contains 15 residues. The trim removed 3 bases at V and 5 bases at J, leaving 6 bases unmatched. The CDR3 loop is CASSSGQGALDEQYF. CDR3 nucleotide sequence: TGCGCCAGCAGCTCGGGACAGGGGGCCTTGGACGAGCAGTACTTC.

The rearrangement joins TRBV21-1 to TRBJ2-2; TRBD2 was called by the table and not checked on the DNA. TRBV21-1 is shown as a pseudogene. The CDR3 contains 15 residues. Here the CDR3 DNA reads TGTGCCAGCAGCCCCCGGGGGTCAGGGACCGGGGAGCTGTTTTTT. Amino acids: CASSPRGSGTGELFF.

The DNA of the CDR3 is TGTGCCAGCAGGGCCGGACTTGATAGCAATCAGCCCCAGCATTTT. Translating it yields CASRAGLDSNQPQHF. The V call is TRBV2, the J call TRBJ1-5, with no clear D. This CDR3 comprises 15 residues. Trimming took off 6 bases at V and 0 bases at J, with 12 bases between the two ends. The germline gives CDR1 SNHLY, CDR2 FYNNEI.

The table lists this clone with a few counts. The CDR3 loop reads CASSLRDSSTGELFF. The CDR3 region has the DNA TGCGCCAGCAGCCTTCGGGACAGCTCCACCGGGGAGCTGTTTTTT. V gene TRBV4-3 combines with J gene TRBJ2-2, with 7 nucleotides matching TRBD1. Trimming removed 4 bases from V and 4 bases from J; junction bases left unmatched: 6. Per germline, CDR1 LGHNA and CDR2 YSLEER. CDR3 length: 15 amino acids.

V and J are TRBV7-2 and TRBJ1-2; the D gene is possibly TRBD1 (5 bases). The V and J ends lost 1 base and 8 bases respectively, with 11 bases between them. The CDR3 loop spans 13 amino acids. CDR1 SGHTA and CDR2 FQGNSA come from the germline V gene. This chain's CDR3 is CASSLGPGWGYTF. CDR3 DNA: TGTGCCAGCAGCTTAGGTCCAGGGTGGGGCTACACCTTC.

The J gene is TRBJ2-1, the V gene TRBV28; D not resolved. CDR1 MDHEN and CDR2 SYDVKM come from the germline V gene. Trimming took 7 bases from V and 8 from J, leaving 15 bases between them. CDR3 size: 13 residues. CDR3 region: CASTSVGLDEQFF. The CDR3 DNA reads TGTGCCAGCACCTCGGTCGGGTTGGATGAGCAGTTCTTC.

Here the CDR3 DNA reads TGTGCCAGCAGTGTTCGGGGGCGCGGTGAAAAACTGTTTTTT. This translates into CASSVRGRGEKLFF. The rearrangement uses TRBV2 and TRBJ1-4; tentative D call: TRBD1 (6 bases). V gave up 4 bases and J gave up 7 bases, with 13 bases separating them. The CDR3 totals 14 residues. Germline CDR1 is SNHLY and CDR2 is FYNNEI.